This entry lists 28 T cell receptor beta chains sequenced from one sample in a study of blood T cell repertoires in COVID-19 (dated by TCRdb to 2020 to 2021). The library was made by the immunoSEQ multiplex PCR assay. TCRdb obtained this table from immuneACCESS and retained in-frame rearrangements with V and J assigned. These tables miss some clones; where compared with another copy, unresolved V genes account for less than half of the shortfall, and the remainder is unexplained. For this sample there are a few hundred thousand clones; 87% appear just once. About 2% of the sample is in the top ten clones. Sequencing was done on a sample of peripheral blood. The receptors stem from a man between 18 and 35 years old with active or convalescent COVID-19.

This sequence joins TRBV2 and TRBJ2-7; TRBD1 is a possible D gene (5 bases). The CDR3 is made up of 14 amino acids. CDR1 SNHLY and CDR2 FYNNEI come from the germline V gene. The V gene lost 7 bases and the J gene lost 0 bases, with 13 bases spanning the gap. Here the CDR3 DNA reads TGTGCCAGCATTCAGGGTGGTGGCTCCTACGAGCAGTACTTC. It codes for CASIQGGGSYEQYF.

CDR3: CASSQAGESEKLFF. The CDR3 DNA sequence: TGTGCCAGCAGCCAGGCGGGGGAGAGCGAAAAACTGTTTTTT. The chain uses TRBV7-9 and TRBJ1-4; possible D gene TRBD1, 5 bases. Germline V lookup: CDR1 SEHNR, CDR2 FQNEAQ (reference sequence). This CDR3 has 14 amino acids. V was trimmed by 5 bases and J by 8 bases, leaving 15 bases between them. Full variable domain (outside the CDR3, taken from reference TRBV7-9 and TRBJ1-4): DTGVSQNPRHKITKRGQNVTFRCDPISEHNRLYWYRQTLGQGPEFLTYFQNEAQLEKSRLLSDRFSAERPKGSFSTLEIQRTEQGDSAMYLCASSQAGESEKLFFGSGTQLSVL.

The chain has TRBV21-1 and TRBJ2-1; TRBD2 is the table's D call, not checked against the DNA. TRBV21-1 is tagged as a pseudogene. This CDR3 is 16 amino acids long. Here the CDR3 DNA reads TGTGCCAGCAGCGTATTAGCGGGAGGGCAGGGTAATGAGCAGTTCTTC. This translates into CASSVLAGGQGNEQFF.

The chain has TRBV28 and TRBJ1-1, with 9 positions matching TRBD1. CDR1 and CDR2 from the germline V gene are MDHEN and SYDVKM. The CDR3 runs 17 residues. V was clipped by 5 bases and J by 0 bases; unmatched bases: 10. CDR3 in DNA: TGTGCCAGCAGTCGTGGGGACAGGGTTTTAATGAACACTGAAGCTTTCTTT. Its translation is CASSRGDRVLMNTEAFF.

V and J are TRBV19 and TRBJ1-1; 8 bases map to TRBD1. This CDR3 comprises 14 residues. Germline CDR1 is LNHDA and CDR2 is SQIVND (reference sequence). Trimming took 5 bases from V and 0 from J; bases not matched to a gene: 2. The CDR3 region is CASSGTGMNTEAFF. The CDR3 region has the DNA TGTGCCAGTAGTGGGACAGGAATGAACACTGAAGCTTTCTTT.

The chain links TRBV9 to TRBJ2-1; 12 nucleotides align to TRBD2. The V and J ends lost 4 bases and 3 bases, in that order; junction bases with no gene match: 8. The germline CDR1 and CDR2 sequences are SGDLS and YYNGEE. This CDR3 region has 17 residues. DNA for the CDR3: TGTGCCAGCAGCCCCCGACTAGCGGGGGCCCGCTACAATGAGCAGTTCTTC. As protein: CASSPRLAGARYNEQFF.

The chain couples TRBV12-3 or TRBV12-4 to TRBJ1-1; possibly TRBD1 for D (5 bases). CDR3 length: 12 residues. Between the trimmed V and J ends, which lost 5 bases and 8 bases, there was a span of 12 bases. The CDR3 DNA reads TGTGCCAGCAGTGAGCGGGACCAAGAAGCTTTCTTT. Encoded protein: CASSERDQEAFF.

The chain uses TRBV6-5 and TRBJ2-7, with TRBD1 matching over 7 bases. Germline V gene sequence: CDR1 MNHEY, CDR2 SVGAGI. Trimming cost V 6 bases and J 2 bases; bases outside gene matches: 7. This CDR3 contains 14 residues. The CDR3: CASSLGTETYEQYF. The DNA of the CDR3 is TGTGCCAGCAGCCTCGGGACAGAGACCTACGAGCAGTACTTC.

This clone occurred once. CDR3 protein: CASSPRDSHVGTQYF. CDR3 bases: TGTGCCAGCAGCCCGCGGGACTCGCACGTGGGCACGCAGTATTTT. J is TRBJ2-3 and V is TRBV5-6; maybe TRBD2 (6 bases). CDR1 and CDR2 (germline): SGHDT, YYEEEE. The CDR3 length is 15 residues. V lost 4 bases and J 9 bases, leaving 21 bases between the germline ends. The full variable domain, rest sourced from reference TRBV5-6 and TRBJ2-3, is DAGVTQSPTHLIKTRGQQVTLRCSPKSGHDTVSWYQQALGQGPQFIFQYYEEEERQRGNFPDRFSGHQFPNYSSELNVNALLLGDSALYLCASSPRDSHVGTQYFGPGTRLTVL.

The rearrangement uses TRBV5-5 and TRBJ1-1, with TRBD1 identical over 9 bases. The CDR3 sequence is 16 residues long. V trimming: 5 bases; J trimming: 0 bases; junction bases outside the gene matches: 8. From germline, CDR1 is SGHKS and CDR2 YYEKEE (reference sequence). CDR3: CASRVRTGVLNTEAFF. In DNA, the CDR3 is TGTGCCAGCAGGGTCAGGACAGGGGTATTGAACACTGAAGCTTTCTTT.

The sample holds one count of this clone. This rearrangement joins TRBV5-1 to TRBJ1-1; 7 bases are shared with TRBD1. Germline V gene lookup returns CDR1 SGHRS and CDR2 YFSETQ. The J segment lost 3 bases and the V segment lost 4 bases, leaving 6 bases of the junction unmatched. This CDR3 has 14 residues. This chain's CDR3 is CASSVRQGYTEAFF. CDR3 in DNA: TGCGCCAGCAGCGTAAGACAGGGCTACACTGAAGCTTTCTTT. The variable domain in full, with the rest retrieved from reference TRBV5-1 and TRBJ1-1, is KAGVTQTPRYLIKTRGQQVTLSCSPISGHRSVSWYQQTPGQGLQFLFEYFSETQRNKGNFPGRFSGRQFSNSRSEMNVSTLELGDSALYLCASSVRQGYTEAFFGQGTRLTVV.

The chain has TRBV27 and TRBJ2-1; 7 bases agree with TRBD2. This CDR3 region has 12 residues. The V segment lost 6 bases and the J segment 7 bases; nucleotides outside the gene matches: 3. Germline CDR1 is MNHEY and CDR2 is SMNVEV (reference sequence). CDR3 nucleotides: TGTGCCAGCAGCTCGCGGGGGAATGAGCAGTTCTTC. Its protein is CASSSRGNEQFF.

The gene calls are TRBV27 and TRBJ2-1; 7 nucleotides align to TRBD1. J gave up 7 bases and V 3 bases, and 6 bases lay outside the gene matches. The CDR3 totals 14 residues. Germline CDR1 reads MNHEY; CDR2 reads SMNVEV (reference sequence). CDR3: CASSFLGTENEQFF. In nucleotides, the CDR3 is TGTGCCAGCAGTTTTCTGGGGACAGAAAATGAGCAGTTCTTC.

The chain has TRBV6-5 and TRBJ1-2, with TRBD1 matching over 7 bases. V was pared by 4 bases and J by 8 bases, with 10 bases of the junction left unmatched. Germline V gives CDR1 MNHEY, CDR2 SVGAGI. The CDR3 extends over 14 amino acids. The CDR3 DNA reads as TGTGCCAGCAGTTTAACAGGGGCCGCGGGAGGCTACACCTTC. It encodes CASSLTGAAGGYTF.

In this sample, this clone turned up once. The CDR3 spells CASTHFHEQYF. The CDR3 DNA is TGTGCCAGCACCCATTTCCACGAGCAGTACTTC. This chain uses TRBV28 with TRBJ2-7; no reliable D call. The germline gives CDR1 MDHEN, CDR2 SYDVKM. V dropped 7 bases and J dropped 5 bases, with 9 bases sitting between them. This CDR3 region has 11 residues. The full variable domain, in which reference TRBV28 and TRBJ2-7 provide the parts outside the CDR3, is DVKVTQSSRYLVKRTGEKVFLECVQDMDHENMFWYRQDPGLGLRLIYFSYDVKMKEKGDIPEGYSVSREKKERFSLILESASTNQTSMYLCASTHFHEQYFGPGTRLTVT.

The gene calls are TRBV2 and TRBJ2-1; D may be TRBD2 (5 bases). This CDR3 has 14 residues. Trimming stripped 3 bases from V and 6 bases from J, with 12 bases between. Germline V lookup: CDR1 SNHLY, CDR2 FYNNEI. CDR3 in amino acids: CASSDQPSGNEQFF. In DNA, the CDR3 is TGTGCCAGCAGTGACCAGCCCAGCGGCAATGAGCAGTTCTTC.

The V gene is TRBV7-9, the J gene TRBJ1-2; possibly TRBD1 for D (5 bases). Germline V gene sequence: CDR1 SEHNR, CDR2 FQNEAQ (reference sequence). Trimming took 5 bases from V and 4 from J, leaving 11 bases between them. The CDR3 spans 13 residues. The CDR3 reads CASSPAGGYGYTF. CDR3 nucleotides: TGTGCCAGCAGCCCAGCCGGGGGCTATGGCTACACCTTC.

The rearrangement joins TRBV7-2 to TRBJ1-4; 8 bases match TRBD1. The CDR3 totals 19 residues. The germline gives CDR1 SGHTA, CDR2 FQGNSA. Unmatched junction bases numbered 12, after V lost 3 bases and J lost 0 bases. Written as DNA, the CDR3 is TGTGCCAGCAGCTTCAGCGCCGGGACAGGCGGACCAACTAATGAAAAACTGTTTTTT. Amino acid sequence: CASSFSAGTGGPTNEKLFF.

The V call is TRBV11-3, the J call TRBJ2-3; a weak D match, TRBD2 (5 bases). The V gene lost 5 bases and the J gene lost 0 bases, with 6 bases spanning the gap. CDR1 is SGHNT, CDR2 YENEEA, per germline. There are 13 residues in the CDR3. The CDR3 region has the DNA TGTGCCAGCAGCGAGGGAAGCACAGATACGCAGTATTTT. This codes for CASSEGSTDTQYF.

V is TRBV11-3 and J is TRBJ2-1; D might be TRBD2 (7 bases). From germline, CDR1 is SGHNT and CDR2 YENEEA. The CDR3 has 16 amino acids. The V end was cut by 5 bases, the J end by 4 bases, with 18 bases between. The CDR3 loop is CASSHRTRGQYNEQFF. In DNA form, the CDR3 reads TGTGCCAGCAGCCACAGAACGCGGGGGCAATACAATGAGCAGTTCTTC.

This chain connects TRBV14 to TRBJ1-1; no clear D gene. The CDR3 spans 13 residues. CDR1 and CDR2 from the germline V gene are SGHDN and FVKESK. V lost 1 base to trimming and J lost 5 bases, with 8 bases between them. CDR3 coding DNA: TGTGCCAGCAGCCAAGTGCCGGTTACTGAAGCTTTCTTT. Protein sequence: CASSQVPVTEAFF.

V and J are TRBV27 and TRBJ1-5; 12 bases line up with TRBD1. V was clipped by 8 bases and J by 0 bases; unmatched bases: 8. Germline values: CDR1 MNHEY, CDR2 SMNVEV (reference sequence). The CDR3 loop spans 17 amino acids. CDR3 bases: TGTGCCAGCGCCGGGACAGGGGGCTTTCGTAGCAATCAGCCCCAGCATTTT. Protein: CASAGTGGFRSNQPQHF.

The V gene is TRBV5-6, the J gene TRBJ2-1; D possibly corresponds to TRBD1 (6 bases). This CDR3 contains 14 residues. CDR1 is SGHDT and CDR2 is YYEEEE in the germline V gene. V was cut by 4 bases and J by 4 bases, with 12 bases left in between. CDR3 in DNA: TGTGCCAGCAGCCGGACAGAGCTATACAATGAGCAGTTCTTC. This translates into CASSRTELYNEQFF.

CDR3 DNA sequence: TGTGCCAGCAGCCTACTAGCAGCGAGGACAGATACGCAGTATTTT. It is translated as CASSLLAARTDTQYF. This rearrangement joins TRBV6-6 to TRBJ2-3; the D gene is possibly TRBD2 (6 bases). The CDR3 spans 15 residues. The germline V gene encodes CDR1 MNHNY and CDR2 SVGAGI (reference sequence). Trimming took off 6 bases at V and 3 bases at J, with 16 bases between the two ends.

The CDR3 DNA reads TGTGCCAGCAGCTATCAGGGGAGAGTTCGAAATACTGAAGCTTTCTTT. Residues: CASSYQGRVRNTEAFF. V gene TRBV7-9 combines with J gene TRBJ1-1; TRBD1 is a possible D gene (6 bases). The CDR3 totals 16 residues. V shed 4 bases and J shed 5 bases, with 20 bases lying between them. Germline V gene sequence: CDR1 SEHNR, CDR2 FQNEAQ (reference sequence).

The sample holds a few counts of this clone. The gene calls are TRBV5-1 and TRBJ2-1; D gene ambiguous. The CDR3 has 14 amino acids. Germline CDR1 and CDR2: SGHRS and YFSETQ. Trimming took 2 bases from V and 9 from J, leaving 15 bases between them. CDR3 sequence (DNA): TGCGCCAGCAGCTTTAGCCAATCAGCTGGTGAGCAGTTCTTC. It codes for CASSFSQSAGEQFF.

This clone has more than one count but fewer than ten. The chain uses TRBV2 and TRBJ2-7, with D uncertain. The germline V gene has CDR1 SNHLY and CDR2 FYNNEI. Trimming took off 1 base at V and 0 bases at J, with 13 bases between the two ends. CDR3 length equals 16 residues. As DNA, the CDR3 is TGTGCCAGCAGTGAAGGTTACCGGTCGGGCTCCTACGAGCAGTACTTC. Translating gives CASSEGYRSGSYEQYF.

This clone was detected once. The chain recombines TRBV11-2 with TRBJ2-7, with D perhaps matching TRBD2 (6 bases). Germline values: CDR1 SGHAT, CDR2 FQNNGV. CDR3 length equals 14 residues. Between the trimmed V and J ends, which lost 8 bases and 0 bases, there was a span of 14 bases. Here the CDR3 DNA reads TGTGCCAGCGGGCGCCGGGGGAGCTCCTACGAGCAGTACTTC. Its protein is CASGRRGSSYEQYF.